The T cell receptor (beta chain) described here comes from a study of CD8+CD57+ T cells in acquired aplastic anemia listed by TCRdb under 2018. Some background on the complete study: On average, sorted CD4+ and CD8+ cells yielded roughly 3.4 ug of extracted DNA, with a range of about 0.19 to 30 ug. Beyond this particular receptor, the publication reports: No significant difference in CD8+ Simpson's diversity was found between patients and healthy controls (P=0.060). Although some 28 CD8+ CDR3 sequences were shared by patients and controls, these sequences appeared highly expressed in patients and within the immunodominant clones of patients.

TCR beta VDJ combination and CDR3 sequence profiling used genomic DNA as the template. An Illumina HiSeq 2000 was used for TCR repertoire sequencing. On the study's bioinformatics: TRBV/TRBJ rearrangement plots, CDR3 size and DJ length profiles, and Simpson's diversity index were used to evaluate the repertoires. Whichever DNA sequence was most abundant in the deep sequencing data was defined as the immunodominant clone. CDR3 amino acid sequences were checked for sharing across subjects and were also compared against the VDJdb database and published repertoires. TCRdb redid the processing of the public reads, applying fastp at Q25 and MiXCR, and retained in-frame beta chains. Rows are combined by CDR3 protein, so each entry shows the most common genes and DNA. The V and J calls and clone size are TCRdb's, not the authors'. The sample table holds about 270,000 distinct CDR3 sequences, of which roughly 50% were seen once. The leading ten clones occupy approximately 8.2% of the sample.

The study deep-sequenced TCR repertoires of sorted CD4+ and CD8+ blood T cells from severe aplastic anemia patients and healthy subjects. Ficoll-Paque density gradient centrifugation was used to isolate peripheral blood mononuclear cells. Before DNA extraction, CD4+ and CD8+ T cells were sorted with FACS or magnetic beads. Comment on this clonotype: It has no known antigen specificity. The sample holds no much larger clone one base away, and base qualities are not on file.

Trimming costs V 0 bases and J 4 bases, and their ends lie 15 bases apart. The germline V gene sets CDR1 to SGHTA and CDR2 to FQGNSA. The CDR3 starts with the cysteine, ends with the phenylalanine, and has 16 residues. Solely the CDR3 DNA is kept, with 48 bases framed from the first base. Sequences were obtained from sorted CD4+, CD8+, or CD8+CD57+ T cells (not recorded which) from PBMCs. The receptor was isolated from a human donor with severe aplastic anemia or a healthy control (not recorded which). The chain is encoded by TRBV7-2 joined to TRBJ2-5; the D segment could be TRBD1, given 6 matching bases. The DNA sequence follows: TGTGCCAGCAGCTTAGCCGAACGCAGGGGCGGAGAGACCCAGTACTTC. Its coded protein is CASSLAERRGGETQYF. Extended through the reference TRBV7-2 and TRBJ2-5 proteins, this CDR3 yields the full variable domain: GAGVSQSPSNKVTEKGKDVELRCDPISGHTALYWYRQSLGQGLEFLIYFQGNSAPDKSGLPSDRFSAERTGGSVSTLTIQRTQQEDSAVYLCASSLAERRGGETQYFGPGTRLLVL.